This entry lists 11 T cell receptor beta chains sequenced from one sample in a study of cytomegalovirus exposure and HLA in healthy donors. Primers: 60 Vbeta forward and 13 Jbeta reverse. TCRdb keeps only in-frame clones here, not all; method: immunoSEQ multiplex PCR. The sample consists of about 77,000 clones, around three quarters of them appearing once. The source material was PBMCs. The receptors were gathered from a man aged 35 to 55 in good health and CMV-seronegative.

CDR3 region: CASSPGTDTQYF. CDR3 DNA sequence: TGTGCCAGCTCACCCGGCACAGATACGCAGTATTTT. V and J are TRBV18 and TRBJ2-3; D remains unclear. V lost 3 bases to trimming and J lost 1 base, with 2 bases between them. Germline lookup yields CDR1 KGHSH and CDR2 LQKENI. This CDR3 spans 12 amino acids.

Written as DNA, the CDR3 is TGTGCCACCCGGGGGAACCTAGAAGAGACCCAGTACTTC. Residues: CATRGNLEETQYF. The J gene is TRBJ2-5, the V gene TRBV27; D perhaps matches TRBD2 (6 bases). Germline assignment: CDR1 MNHEY and CDR2 SMNVEV (reference sequence). The V end lost 10 bases, the J end lost 3 bases, and 15 bases lay between the germline ends. This CDR3 spans 13 amino acids.

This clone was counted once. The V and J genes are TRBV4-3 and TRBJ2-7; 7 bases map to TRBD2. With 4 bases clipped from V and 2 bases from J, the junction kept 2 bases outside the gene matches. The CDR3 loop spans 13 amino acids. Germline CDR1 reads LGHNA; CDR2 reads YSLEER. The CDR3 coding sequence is TGCGCCAGCAGCCCTAGCGGAGCCTACGAGCAGTACTTC. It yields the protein CASSPSGAYEQYF.

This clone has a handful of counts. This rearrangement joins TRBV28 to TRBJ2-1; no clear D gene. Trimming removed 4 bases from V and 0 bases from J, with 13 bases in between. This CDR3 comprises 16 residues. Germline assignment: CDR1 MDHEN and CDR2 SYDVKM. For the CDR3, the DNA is TGTGCCAGCAGTTCCCAGCTAGGTCCCTCCTACAATGAGCAGTTCTTC. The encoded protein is CASSSQLGPSYNEQFF.

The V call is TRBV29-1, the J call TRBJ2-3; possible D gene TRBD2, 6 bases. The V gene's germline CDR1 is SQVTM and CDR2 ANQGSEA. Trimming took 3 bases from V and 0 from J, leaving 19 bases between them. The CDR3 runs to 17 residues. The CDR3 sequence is CSVDSASASPSTDTQYF. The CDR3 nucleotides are TGCAGCGTTGATTCTGCTAGCGCTAGCCCCAGCACAGATACGCAGTATTTT.

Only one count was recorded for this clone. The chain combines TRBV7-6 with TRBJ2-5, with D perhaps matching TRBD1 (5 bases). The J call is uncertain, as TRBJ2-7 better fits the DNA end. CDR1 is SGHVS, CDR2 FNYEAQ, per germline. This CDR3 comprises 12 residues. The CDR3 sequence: CASSPDTYEQYF. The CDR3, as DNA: TGTGCCAGCAGCCCGGACACCTACGAGCAGTACTTC.

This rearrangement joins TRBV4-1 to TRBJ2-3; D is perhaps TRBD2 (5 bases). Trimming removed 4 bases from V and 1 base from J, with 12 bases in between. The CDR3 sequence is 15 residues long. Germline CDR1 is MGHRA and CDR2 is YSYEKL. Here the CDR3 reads CASSPSGRGTDTQYF. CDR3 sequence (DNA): TGCGCCAGCAGCCCATCCGGGCGGGGCACAGATACGCAGTATTTT.

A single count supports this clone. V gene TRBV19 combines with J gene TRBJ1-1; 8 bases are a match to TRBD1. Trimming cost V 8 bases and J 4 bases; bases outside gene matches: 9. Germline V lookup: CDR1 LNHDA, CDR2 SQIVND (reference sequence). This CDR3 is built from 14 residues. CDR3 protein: CASGDLTGGTEAFF. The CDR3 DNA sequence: TGTGCCAGTGGCGACCTCACAGGGGGCACTGAAGCTTTCTTT.

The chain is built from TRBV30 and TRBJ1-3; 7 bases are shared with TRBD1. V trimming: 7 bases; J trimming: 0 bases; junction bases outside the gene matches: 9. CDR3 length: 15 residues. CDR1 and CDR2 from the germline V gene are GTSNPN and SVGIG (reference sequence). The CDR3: CASRQGGPSGNTIYF. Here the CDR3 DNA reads TGTGCCTCGCGTCAGGGGGGTCCCTCTGGAAACACCATATATTTT.

CDR3 sequence reads: CASSRPGQGWGEKLFF. The DNA of the CDR3 is TGTGCCAGCTCACGCCCGGGACAGGGCTGGGGTGAAAAACTGTTTTTT. The chain is built from TRBV18 and TRBJ1-4, with TRBD1 identical over 9 bases. From germline, CDR1 is KGHSH and CDR2 LQKENI. CDR3 length equals 16 residues. Trimming cost V 4 bases and J 7 bases; bases outside gene matches: 10.

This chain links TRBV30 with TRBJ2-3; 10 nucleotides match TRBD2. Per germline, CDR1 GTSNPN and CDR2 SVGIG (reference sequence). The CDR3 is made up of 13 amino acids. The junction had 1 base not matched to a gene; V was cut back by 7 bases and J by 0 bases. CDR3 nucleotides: TGTGCCTCGACTAGCGGGAGCACAGATACGCAGTATTTT. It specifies CASTSGSTDTQYF.